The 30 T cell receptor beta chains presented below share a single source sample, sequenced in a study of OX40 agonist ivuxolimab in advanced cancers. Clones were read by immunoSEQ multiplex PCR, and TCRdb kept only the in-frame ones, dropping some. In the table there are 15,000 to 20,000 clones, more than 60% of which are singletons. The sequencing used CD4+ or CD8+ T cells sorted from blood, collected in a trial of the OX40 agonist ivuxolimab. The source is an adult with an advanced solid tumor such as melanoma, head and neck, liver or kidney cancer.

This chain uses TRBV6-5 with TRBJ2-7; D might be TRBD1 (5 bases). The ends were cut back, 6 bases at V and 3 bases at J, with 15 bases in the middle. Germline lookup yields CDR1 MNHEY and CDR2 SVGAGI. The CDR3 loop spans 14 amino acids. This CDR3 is CASSLDSGGYEQYF. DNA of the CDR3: TGTGCCAGCAGCCTCGACAGTGGCGGCTACGAGCAGTACTTC.

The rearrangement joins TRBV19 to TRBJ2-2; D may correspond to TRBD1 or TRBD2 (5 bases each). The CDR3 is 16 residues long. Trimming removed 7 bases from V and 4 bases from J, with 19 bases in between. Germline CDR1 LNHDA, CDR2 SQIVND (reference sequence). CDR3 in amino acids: CASTNRGPAGTGELFF. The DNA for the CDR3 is TGTGCCAGTACCAATAGGGGTCCCGCGGGCACCGGGGAGCTGTTTTTT. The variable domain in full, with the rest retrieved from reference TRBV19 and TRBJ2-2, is DGGITQSPKYLFRKEGQNVTLSCEQNLNHDAMYWYRQDPGQGLRLIYYSQIVNDFQKGDIAEGYSVSREKKESFPLTVTSAQKNPTAFYLCASTNRGPAGTGELFFGEGSRLTVL.

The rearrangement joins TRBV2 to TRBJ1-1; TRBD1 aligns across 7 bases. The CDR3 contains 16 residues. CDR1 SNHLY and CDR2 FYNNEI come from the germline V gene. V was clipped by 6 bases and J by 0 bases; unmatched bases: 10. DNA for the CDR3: TGTGCCAGCAGGGGTACAGGGGTATTCTTGAACACTGAAGCTTTCTTT. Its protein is CASRGTGVFLNTEAFF.

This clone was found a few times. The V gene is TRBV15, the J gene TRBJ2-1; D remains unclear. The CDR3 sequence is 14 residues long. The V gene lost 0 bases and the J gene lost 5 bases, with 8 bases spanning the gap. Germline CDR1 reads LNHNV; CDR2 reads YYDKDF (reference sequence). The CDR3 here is CATSRDVEDNEQFF. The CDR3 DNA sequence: TGTGCCACCAGCAGAGATGTGGAAGACAATGAGCAGTTCTTC. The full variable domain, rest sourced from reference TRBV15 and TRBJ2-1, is DAMVIQNPRYQVTQFGKPVTLSCSQTLNHNVMYWYQQKSSQAPKLLFHYYDKDFNNEADTPDNFQSRRPNTSFCFLDIRSPGLGDTAMYLCATSRDVEDNEQFFGPGTRLTVL.

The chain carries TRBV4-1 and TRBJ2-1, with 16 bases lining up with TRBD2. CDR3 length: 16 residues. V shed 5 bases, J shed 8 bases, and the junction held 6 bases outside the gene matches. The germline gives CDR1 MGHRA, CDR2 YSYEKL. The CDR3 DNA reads TGCGCCAGCAGCTCCGGGACTAGCGGGGGGGCACATGAGCAGTTCTTC. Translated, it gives CASSSGTSGGAHEQFF.

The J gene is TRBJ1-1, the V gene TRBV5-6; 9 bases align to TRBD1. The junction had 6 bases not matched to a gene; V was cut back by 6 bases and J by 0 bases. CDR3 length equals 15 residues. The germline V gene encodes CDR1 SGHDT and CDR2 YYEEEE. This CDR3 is CASTWDRAMNTEAFF. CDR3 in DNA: TGTGCCAGCACCTGGGACAGGGCTATGAACACTGAAGCTTTCTTT. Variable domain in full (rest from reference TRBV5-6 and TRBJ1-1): DAGVTQSPTHLIKTRGQQVTLRCSPKSGHDTVSWYQQALGQGPQFIFQYYEEEERQRGNFPDRFSGHQFPNYSSELNVNALLLGDSALYLCASTWDRAMNTEAFFGQGTRLTVV.

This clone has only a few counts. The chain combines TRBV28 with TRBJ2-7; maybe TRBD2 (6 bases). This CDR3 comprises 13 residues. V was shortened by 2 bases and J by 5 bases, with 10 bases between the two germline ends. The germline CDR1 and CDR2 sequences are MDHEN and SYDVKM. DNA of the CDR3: TGTGCCAGCAGTTTAGGAGGGGTGGACGAGCAGTACTTC. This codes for CASSLGGVDEQYF.

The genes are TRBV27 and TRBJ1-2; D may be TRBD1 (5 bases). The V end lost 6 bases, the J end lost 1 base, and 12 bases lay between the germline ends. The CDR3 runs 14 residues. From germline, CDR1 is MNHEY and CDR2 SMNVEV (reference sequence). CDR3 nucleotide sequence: TGTGCCAGCAGCGGGGACGGCAGTAACTATGGCTACACCTTC. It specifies CASSGDGSNYGYTF.

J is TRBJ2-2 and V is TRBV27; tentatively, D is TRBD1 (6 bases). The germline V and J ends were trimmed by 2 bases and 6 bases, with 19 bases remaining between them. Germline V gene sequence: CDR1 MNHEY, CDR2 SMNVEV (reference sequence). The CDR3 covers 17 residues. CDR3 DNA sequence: TGTGCCAGCAGTTTAGGCCCTTCGACAGGTATAGCCGGGGAGCTGTTTTTT. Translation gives CASSLGPSTGIAGELFF.

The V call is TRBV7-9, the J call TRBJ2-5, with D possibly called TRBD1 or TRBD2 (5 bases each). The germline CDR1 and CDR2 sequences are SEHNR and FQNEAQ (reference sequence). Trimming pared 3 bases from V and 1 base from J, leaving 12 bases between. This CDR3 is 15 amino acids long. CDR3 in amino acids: CASSFGAPAQETQYF. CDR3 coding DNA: TGTGCCAGCAGCTTCGGGGCACCAGCCCAAGAGACCCAGTACTTC.

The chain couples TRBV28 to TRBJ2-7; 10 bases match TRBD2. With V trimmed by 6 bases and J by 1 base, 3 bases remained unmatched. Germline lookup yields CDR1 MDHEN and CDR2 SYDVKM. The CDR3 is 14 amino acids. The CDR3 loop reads CASSPLAGSYEQYF. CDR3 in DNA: TGTGCCAGCAGCCCACTAGCGGGGTCCTACGAGCAGTACTTC.

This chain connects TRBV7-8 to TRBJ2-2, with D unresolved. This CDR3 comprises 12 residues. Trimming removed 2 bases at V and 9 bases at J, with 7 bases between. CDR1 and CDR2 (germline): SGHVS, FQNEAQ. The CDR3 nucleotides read TGTGCCAGCAGCTTACAAGGTTGGGAGCTGTTTTTT. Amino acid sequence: CASSLQGWELFF.

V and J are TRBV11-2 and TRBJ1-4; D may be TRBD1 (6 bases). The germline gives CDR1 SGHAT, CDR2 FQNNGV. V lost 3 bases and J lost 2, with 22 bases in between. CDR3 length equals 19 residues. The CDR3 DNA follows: TGTGCCAGCAGCTTCATAGAGGGGGGCGAGTGGGTGACTAATGAAAAACTGTTTTTT. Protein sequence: CASSFIEGGEWVTNEKLFF.

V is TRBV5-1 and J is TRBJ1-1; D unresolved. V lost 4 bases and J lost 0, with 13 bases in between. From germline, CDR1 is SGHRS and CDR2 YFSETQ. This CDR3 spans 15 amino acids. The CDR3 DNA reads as TGCGCCAGCAGCGGAGGGTGGACCCTGAACACTGAAGCTTTCTTT. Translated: CASSGGWTLNTEAFF.

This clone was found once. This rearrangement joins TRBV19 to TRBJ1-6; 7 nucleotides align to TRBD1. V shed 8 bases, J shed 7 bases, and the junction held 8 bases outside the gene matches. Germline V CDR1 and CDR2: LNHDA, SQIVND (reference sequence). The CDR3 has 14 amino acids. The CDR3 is CASSDRTGNSPLHF. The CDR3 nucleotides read TGTGCCAGTTCTGACAGGACAGGAAATTCACCCCTCCACTTT.

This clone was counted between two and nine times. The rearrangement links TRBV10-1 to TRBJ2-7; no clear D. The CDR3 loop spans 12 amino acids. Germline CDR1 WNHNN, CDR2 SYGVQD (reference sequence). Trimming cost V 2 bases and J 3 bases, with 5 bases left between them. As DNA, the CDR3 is TGCGCCAGCAGTGAGGACCTCTACGAGCAGTACTTC. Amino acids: CASSEDLYEQYF.

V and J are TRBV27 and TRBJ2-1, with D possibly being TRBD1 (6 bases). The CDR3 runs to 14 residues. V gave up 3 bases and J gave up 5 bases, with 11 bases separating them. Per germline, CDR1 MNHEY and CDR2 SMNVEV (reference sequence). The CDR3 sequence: CASSFPGVNNEQFF. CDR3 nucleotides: TGTGCCAGCAGTTTTCCAGGGGTGAACAATGAGCAGTTCTTC.

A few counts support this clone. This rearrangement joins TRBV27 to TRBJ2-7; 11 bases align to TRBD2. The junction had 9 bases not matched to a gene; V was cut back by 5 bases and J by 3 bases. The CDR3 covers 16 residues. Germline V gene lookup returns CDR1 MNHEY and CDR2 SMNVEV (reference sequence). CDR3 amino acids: CASSQGGTSGHYEQYF. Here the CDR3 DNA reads TGTGCCAGCAGTCAAGGGGGGACTAGCGGCCACTACGAGCAGTACTTC.

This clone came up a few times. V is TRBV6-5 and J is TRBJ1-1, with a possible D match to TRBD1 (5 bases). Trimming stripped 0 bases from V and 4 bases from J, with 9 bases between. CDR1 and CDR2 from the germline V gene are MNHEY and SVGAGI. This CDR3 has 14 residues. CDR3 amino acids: CASSYSGGGTEAFF. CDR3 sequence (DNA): TGTGCCAGCAGTTACTCCGGGGGTGGCACTGAAGCTTTCTTT.

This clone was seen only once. CDR3 region: CASSSDFTDTQYF. The CDR3 DNA is TGCGCCAGCAGCTCGGACTTCACAGATACGCAGTATTTT. The chain links TRBV10-1 to TRBJ2-3; possibly TRBD2 for D (5 bases). This CDR3 has 13 residues. Germline assignment: CDR1 WNHNN and CDR2 SYGVQD (reference sequence). V was cut by 6 bases and J by 2 bases, with 9 bases left in between.

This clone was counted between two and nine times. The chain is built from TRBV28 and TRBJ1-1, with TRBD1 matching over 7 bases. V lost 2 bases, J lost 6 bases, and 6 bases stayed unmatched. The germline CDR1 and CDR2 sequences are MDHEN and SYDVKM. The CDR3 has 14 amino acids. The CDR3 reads CASSLQGGLSEAFF. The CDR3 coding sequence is TGTGCCAGCAGTTTACAAGGGGGCCTCTCTGAAGCTTTCTTT.

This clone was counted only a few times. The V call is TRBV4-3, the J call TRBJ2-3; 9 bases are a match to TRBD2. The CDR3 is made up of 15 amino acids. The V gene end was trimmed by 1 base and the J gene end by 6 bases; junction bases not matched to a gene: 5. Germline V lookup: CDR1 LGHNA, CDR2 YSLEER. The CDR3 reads CASSQVAGGPDTQYF. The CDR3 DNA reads TGCGCCAGCAGCCAAGTCGCGGGGGGGCCCGATACGCAGTATTTT.

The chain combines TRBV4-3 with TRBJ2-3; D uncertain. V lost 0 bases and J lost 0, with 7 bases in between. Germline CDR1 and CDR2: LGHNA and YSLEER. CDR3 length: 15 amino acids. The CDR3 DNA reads TGCGCCAGCAGCCAAGAGGTAGCTAGCACAGATACGCAGTATTTT. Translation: CASSQEVASTDTQYF.

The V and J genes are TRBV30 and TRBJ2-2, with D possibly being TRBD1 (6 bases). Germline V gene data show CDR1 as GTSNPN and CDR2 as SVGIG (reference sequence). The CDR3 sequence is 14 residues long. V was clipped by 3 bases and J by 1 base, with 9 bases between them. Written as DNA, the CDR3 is TGTGCCTGGAGCATAGGGGGGAACACCGGGGAGCTGTTTTTT. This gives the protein CAWSIGGNTGELFF. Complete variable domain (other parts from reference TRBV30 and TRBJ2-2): SQTIHQWPATLVQPVGSPLSLECTVEGTSNPNLYWYRQAAGRGLQLLFYSVGIGQISSEVPQNLSASRPQDRQFILSSKKLLLSDSGFYLCAWSIGGNTGELFFGEGSRLTVL.

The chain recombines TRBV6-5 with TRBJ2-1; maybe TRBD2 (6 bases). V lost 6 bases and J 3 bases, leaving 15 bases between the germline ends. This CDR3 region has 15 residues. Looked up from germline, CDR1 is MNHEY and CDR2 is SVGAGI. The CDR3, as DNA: TGTGCCAGCAGCCAGCATGACGGGGGCTACAATGAGCAGTTCTTC. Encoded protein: CASSQHDGGYNEQFF.

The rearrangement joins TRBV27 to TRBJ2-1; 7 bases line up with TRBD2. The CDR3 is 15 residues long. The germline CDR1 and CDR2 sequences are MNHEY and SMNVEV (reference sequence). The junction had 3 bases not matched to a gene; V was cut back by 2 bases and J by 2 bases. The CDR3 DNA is TGTGCCAGCAGTTTAATTAGCGGGCCCTACAATGAGCAGTTCTTC. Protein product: CASSLISGPYNEQFF.

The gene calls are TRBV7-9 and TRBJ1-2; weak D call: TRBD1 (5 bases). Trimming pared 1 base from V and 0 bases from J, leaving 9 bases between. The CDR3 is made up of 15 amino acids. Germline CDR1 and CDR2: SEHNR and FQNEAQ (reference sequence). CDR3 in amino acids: CASSLVGGSNYGYTF. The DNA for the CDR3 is TGTGCCAGCAGCTTAGTTGGGGGATCTAACTATGGCTACACCTTC.

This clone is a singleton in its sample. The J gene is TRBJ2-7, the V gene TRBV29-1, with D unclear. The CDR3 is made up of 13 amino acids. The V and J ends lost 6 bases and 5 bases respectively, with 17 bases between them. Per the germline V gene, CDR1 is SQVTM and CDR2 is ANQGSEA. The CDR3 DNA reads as TGCAGCGTCCACGCTCCTATTGGAAACGAGCAGTACTTC. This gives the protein CSVHAPIGNEQYF.

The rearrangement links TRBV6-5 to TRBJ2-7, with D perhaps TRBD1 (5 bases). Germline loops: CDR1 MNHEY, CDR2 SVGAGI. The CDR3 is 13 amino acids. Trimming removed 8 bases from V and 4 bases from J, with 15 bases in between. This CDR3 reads CASGEETAYEQYF. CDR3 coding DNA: TGTGCCAGCGGAGAGGAGACAGCTTACGAGCAGTACTTC.

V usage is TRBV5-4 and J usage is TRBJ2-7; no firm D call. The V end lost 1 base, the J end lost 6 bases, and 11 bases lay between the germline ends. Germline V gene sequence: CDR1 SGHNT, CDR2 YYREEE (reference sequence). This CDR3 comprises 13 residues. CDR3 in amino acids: CASSLKGSAEQYF. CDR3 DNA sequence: TGTGCCAGCAGCTTGAAGGGTTCTGCCGAGCAGTACTTC.